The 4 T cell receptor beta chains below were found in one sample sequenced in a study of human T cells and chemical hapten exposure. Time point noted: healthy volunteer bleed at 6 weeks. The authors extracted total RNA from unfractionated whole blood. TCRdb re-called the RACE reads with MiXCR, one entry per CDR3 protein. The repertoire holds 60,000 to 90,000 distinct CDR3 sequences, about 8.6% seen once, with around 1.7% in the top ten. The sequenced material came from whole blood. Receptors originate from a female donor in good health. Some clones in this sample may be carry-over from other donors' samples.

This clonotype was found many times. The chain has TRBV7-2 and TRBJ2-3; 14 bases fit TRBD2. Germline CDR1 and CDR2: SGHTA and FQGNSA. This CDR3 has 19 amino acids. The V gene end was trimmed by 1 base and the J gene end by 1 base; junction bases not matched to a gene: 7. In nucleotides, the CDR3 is TGTGCCAGCAGCTTAGGACTAGCGGGGGGGCTTATTGGCACAGATACGCAGTATTTT. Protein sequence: CASSLGLAGGLIGTDTQYF.

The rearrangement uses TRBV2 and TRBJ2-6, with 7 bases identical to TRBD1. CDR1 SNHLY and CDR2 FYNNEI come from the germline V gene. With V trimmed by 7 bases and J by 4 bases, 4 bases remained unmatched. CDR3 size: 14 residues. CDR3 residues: CASTDRVGANVLTF. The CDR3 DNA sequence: TGTGCCAGCACCGACAGGGTCGGGGCCAACGTCCTGACTTTC. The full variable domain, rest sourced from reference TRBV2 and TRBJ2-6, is EPEVTQTPSHQVTQMGQEVILRCVPISNHLYFYWYRQILGQKVEFLVSFYNNEISEKSEIFDDQFSVERPDGSNFTLKIRSTKLEDSAMYFCASTDRVGANVLTFGAGSRLTVL.

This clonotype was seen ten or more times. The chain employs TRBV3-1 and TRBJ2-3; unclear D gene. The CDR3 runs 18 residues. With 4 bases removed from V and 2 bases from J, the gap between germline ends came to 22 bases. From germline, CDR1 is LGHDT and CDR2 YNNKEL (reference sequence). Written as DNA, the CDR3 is TGTGCCAGCAGCCGCTCCTCCCTCCAGCTCGGAGACACAGATACGCAGTATTTT. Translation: CASSRSSLQLGDTDTQYF.

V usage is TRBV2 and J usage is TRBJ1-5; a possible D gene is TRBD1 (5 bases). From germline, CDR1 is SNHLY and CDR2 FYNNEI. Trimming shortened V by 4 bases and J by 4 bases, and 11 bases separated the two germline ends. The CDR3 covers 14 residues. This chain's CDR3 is CASSVQGTNQPQHF. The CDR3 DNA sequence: TGTGCCAGCAGTGTGCAGGGAACTAATCAGCCCCAGCATTTT.